Listed here are 8 T cell receptor beta chains from one sample, sequenced in a study of T cells in Graves' hyperthyroidism and ophthalmopathy. Template material for amplifying TCR beta CDR3 regions consisted of RNA transcripts. HTBI primers were used for first-round RT-PCR of the TCR CDR3. MiXCR, applied by TCRdb to the multiplex PCR reads, yields one record per CDR3 protein. The sample includes over 250,000 distinct CDR3 sequences, 25% of them seen just once. The sample comprised blood. The receptor source for this set is a man between 40 and 49 years old with Graves' hyperthyroidism that later progressed to Graves' ophthalmopathy.

At least ten counts were recorded for this clonotype. V usage is TRBV5-5 and J usage is TRBJ2-7, with D tentatively TRBD1 (6 bases). This CDR3 has 14 amino acids. Trimming took off 2 bases at V and 2 bases at J, with 11 bases between the two ends. Germline CDR1 SGHKS, CDR2 YYEKEE (reference sequence). The CDR3 region is CASSFQAGAYEQYF. Written as DNA, the CDR3 is TGTGCCAGCAGCTTTCAAGCAGGGGCCTACGAGCAGTACTTC. Looking up the rest from reference TRBV5-5 and TRBJ2-7 gives the full variable domain: DAGVTQSPTHLIKTRGQQVTLRCSPISGHKSVSWYQQVLGQGPQFIFQYYEKEERGRGNFPDRFSARQFPNYSSELNVNALLLGDSALYLCASSFQAGAYEQYFGPGTRLTVT.

This clonotype was seen repeatedly, ten times or more. The J gene is TRBJ1-1, the V gene TRBV5-1; 7 bases map to TRBD1. There are 13 residues in the CDR3. V lost 4 bases, J lost 6 bases, and 6 bases stayed unmatched. Germline lookup yields CDR1 SGHRS and CDR2 YFSETQ. The CDR3 bases are TGCGCCAGCAGCAAAACAGGGGTGGCTGAAGCTTTCTTT. Translating it yields CASSKTGVAEAFF.

V usage is TRBV20-1 and J usage is TRBJ1-1; 9 bases are a match to TRBD1. The junction had 5 bases not matched to a gene; V was cut back by 1 base and J by 2 bases. Germline V lookup: CDR1 DFQATT, CDR2 SNEGSKA (reference sequence). The CDR3 extends over 15 amino acids. The CDR3 DNA sequence: TGCAGTGCTAGAGGATGGACAGGGGCCAACACTGAAGCTTTCTTT. Amino acids: CSARGWTGANTEAFF.

This clonotype has a count of ten or more. The gene calls are TRBV20-1 and TRBJ1-2; D gene ambiguous. The V gene's germline CDR1 is DFQATT and CDR2 SNEGSKA (reference sequence). This CDR3 has 13 amino acids. The V end was cut by 7 bases, the J end by 0 bases, with 12 bases between. DNA of the CDR3: TGCAGTGTGGCTATCCGGGCTAACTATGGCTACACCTTC. Translated: CSVAIRANYGYTF.

This rearrangement joins TRBV6-2 or TRBV6-3 to TRBJ1-1; maybe TRBD1 (6 bases). The CDR3 runs to 20 residues. Per the germline V gene, CDR1 is MNHEY and CDR2 is SVGEGT. V was cut by 5 bases and J by 9 bases, with 37 bases left in between. The chain's CDR3 is CASSPQGLGKQLAHFVKAFF. As DNA, the CDR3 is TGTGCCAGCAGTCCACAGGGCCTCGGCAAGCAGCTCGCACACTTCGTGAAAGCTTTCTTT.

This clonotype was observed at least ten times. One end of the junction fails to match germline, which may point to a read error. The J gene is TRBJ1-5, the V gene TRBV19; 7 positions match TRBD1. The germline V gene encodes CDR1 LNHDA and CDR2 SQIVND (reference sequence). The CDR3 is 15 residues long. CDR3 DNA: TGTGCCGGTAGTATTTGGGACAGTTTAGTTCAGCCCCAGCATTTT. This gives the protein CAGSIWDSLVQPQHF.

This clonotype was observed at least ten times. A much larger clone differs from this one at a single base, so this may be a read error. The chain combines TRBV6-1 with TRBJ1-5; D uncertain. The V gene's germline CDR1 is MNHNS and CDR2 SASEGT. This CDR3 is 13 amino acids long. V lost 6 bases to trimming and J lost 6 bases, with 12 bases between them. CDR3: CASSHIRGQPQHF. The CDR3 nucleotides are TGTGCCAGCAGCCACATACGGGGTCAGCCCCAGCATTTT.

The chain recombines TRBV30 with TRBJ1-2; D may be TRBD1 (5 bases). Trimming pared 4 bases from V and 4 bases from J, leaving 13 bases between. CDR3 length: 13 amino acids. Germline loops: CDR1 GTSNPN, CDR2 SVGIG (reference sequence). CDR3 in DNA: TGTGCCTGGAAACACAGGAACTTCTATGGCTACACCTTC. Its protein product is CAWKHRNFYGYTF.